These 27 T cell receptor beta chains came from one sample sequenced in a study of T cell responses to AZD1222 COVID-19 vaccine. The method was immunoSEQ multiplex PCR; TCRdb's version includes in-frame clones alone and lacks a portion of them. The sample lists 70,000 to 85,000 clones, roughly four fifths seen once, with 2.5% to 3.5% in the top ten. The material sequenced was peripheral blood, taken on day 0 of AZD1222 vaccination. The source of these receptors is an adult in good health.

V and J are TRBV18 and TRBJ2-7; 9 bases are a match to TRBD1. Germline V gene sequence: CDR1 KGHSH, CDR2 LQKENI. This CDR3 is 13 amino acids long. V lost 2 bases and J lost 5; bases outside the gene matches: 1. As DNA, the CDR3 is TGTGCCAGCTCACCAAGACAGGGGGACGAGCAGTACTTC. This codes for CASSPRQGDEQYF. Supplemented by reference TRBV18 and TRBJ2-7, the full variable domain reads NAGVMQNPRHLVRRRGQEARLRCSPMKGHSHVYWYRQLPEEGLKFMVYLQKENIIDESGMPKERFSAEFPKEGPSILRIQQVVRGDSAAYFCASSPRQGDEQYFGPGTRLTVT.

The gene calls are TRBV25-1 and TRBJ2-4, with 10 bases that match TRBD1. Looked up from germline, CDR1 is MGHDK and CDR2 is SYGVNS. The CDR3 length is 15 residues. V was clipped by 3 bases and J by 8 bases; unmatched bases: 7. The CDR3 DNA follows: TGTGCCAGCAGTGACCCAAGGACAGGGGGAGACATTCAGTACTTC. Its translation is CASSDPRTGGDIQYF.

DNA for the CDR3: TGTGCCATTAGGGACAGAACTCAAAACATTCAGTACTTC. Translated, it gives CAIRDRTQNIQYF. This sequence joins TRBV19 and TRBJ2-4; 7 nucleotides match TRBD1. The CDR3 runs 13 residues. The V gene end was trimmed by 10 bases and the J gene end by 5 bases; junction bases not matched to a gene: 8. Per the germline V gene, CDR1 is LNHDA and CDR2 is SQIVND (reference sequence). Based on the CDR3 plus reference TRBV19 and TRBJ2-4, the full variable domain is DGGITQSPKYLFRKEGQNVTLSCEQNLNHDAMYWYRQDPGQGLRLIYYSQIVNDFQKGDIAEGYSVSREKKESFPLTVTSAQKNPTAFYLCAIRDRTQNIQYFGAGTRLSVL.

In this sample, this clone turned up many times. The chain combines TRBV2 with TRBJ1-4; possible D gene TRBD1, 6 bases. Deletions cut 6 bases from V and 8 bases from J, with 10 bases between. Per germline, CDR1 SNHLY and CDR2 FYNNEI. The CDR3 spans 12 residues. Here the CDR3 reads CASRAGVEKLFF. The CDR3 DNA is TGTGCCAGCAGAGCAGGGGTGGAAAAACTGTTTTTT. Looking up the rest from reference TRBV2 and TRBJ1-4 gives the full variable domain: EPEVTQTPSHQVTQMGQEVILRCVPISNHLYFYWYRQILGQKVEFLVSFYNNEISEKSEIFDDQFSVERPDGSNFTLKIRSTKLEDSAMYFCASRAGVEKLFFGSGTQLSVL.

This chain links TRBV6-5 with TRBJ2-2; 10 bases are shared with TRBD2. Germline V gives CDR1 MNHEY, CDR2 SVGAGI. Trimming removed 5 bases from V and 1 base from J; junction bases left unmatched: 1. The CDR3 consists of 15 residues. In DNA form, the CDR3 reads TGTGCCAGCAGTCGGACTAGCGGGAACACCGGGGAGCTGTTTTTT. Its translation is CASSRTSGNTGELFF.

V and J are TRBV7-6 and TRBJ1-2; D might be TRBD1 (5 bases). The CDR3 is 13 amino acids. V shed 6 bases and J shed 4 bases, with 12 bases lying between them. Per germline, CDR1 SGHVS and CDR2 FNYEAQ. The chain's CDR3 is CASRGRGTYGYTF. The CDR3 DNA is TGTGCCAGCAGAGGCCGGGGGACCTATGGCTACACCTTC.

The V and J genes are TRBV9 and TRBJ2-1, with TRBD2 as a possible D gene (7 bases). The CDR3 consists of 15 residues. Trimming cost V 0 bases and J 5 bases, with 12 bases left between them. CDR1 is SGDLS, CDR2 YYNGEE, per germline. The CDR3 protein is CASSVEAGANNEQFF. The DNA for the CDR3 is TGTGCCAGCAGCGTAGAGGCGGGGGCCAACAATGAGCAGTTCTTC.

V gene TRBV6-5 combines with J gene TRBJ2-1; the match to TRBD1 covers 8 bases. The J segment lost 2 bases and the V segment lost 0 bases, leaving 3 bases of the junction unmatched. Germline V gene data show CDR1 as MNHEY and CDR2 as SVGAGI. This CDR3 is built from 16 residues. CDR3 sequence: CASSYSDRGPYNEQFF. CDR3 bases: TGTGCCAGCAGTTACTCCGACAGGGGACCCTACAATGAGCAGTTCTTC.

The rearrangement joins TRBV2 to TRBJ1-3, with D hard to call. Trimming cost V 2 bases and J 0 bases, with 8 bases left between them. The germline V gene encodes CDR1 SNHLY and CDR2 FYNNEI. This CDR3 has 15 amino acids. CDR3 in DNA: TGTGCCAGCAGTGAAACAGTCGCCTCTGGAAACACCATATATTTT. It specifies CASSETVASGNTIYF.

The chain couples TRBV18 to TRBJ2-5; no clear D. The CDR3 extends over 12 amino acids. Trimming pared 1 base from V and 5 bases from J, leaving 5 bases between. The V gene's germline CDR1 is KGHSH and CDR2 LQKENI. The CDR3 bases are TGTGCCAGCTCACCACAGCACGAGACCCAGTACTTC. Its protein is CASSPQHETQYF.

The J gene is TRBJ2-1, the V gene TRBV30, with 9 bases identical to TRBD2. Germline V gene sequence: CDR1 GTSNPN, CDR2 SVGIG (reference sequence). The CDR3 has 13 residues. The J segment lost 9 bases and the V segment lost 3 bases, leaving 6 bases of the junction unmatched. CDR3 in DNA: TGTGCCTGGAGAGGCGGGGGGGCCGGTGAGCAGTTCTTC. Residues: CAWRGGGAGEQFF.

V and J are TRBV4-2 and TRBJ2-2; 9 nucleotides align to TRBD2. This CDR3 region has 15 residues. The V gene end was trimmed by 0 bases and the J gene end by 9 bases; junction bases not matched to a gene: 5. From germline, CDR1 is LGHNA and CDR2 YNFKEQ. The CDR3 sequence is CASSQDVLAGWELFF. CDR3 sequence (DNA): TGTGCCAGCAGCCAAGATGTGCTAGCGGGGTGGGAGCTGTTTTTT.

The chain combines TRBV7-3 with TRBJ2-4; D gene ambiguous. V dropped 2 bases and J dropped 7 bases, with 12 bases sitting between them. CDR1 SGHTA and CDR2 FQGTGA come from the germline V gene. The CDR3 runs 14 residues. CDR3 sequence reads: CASSLGLGSNIQYF. Written as DNA, the CDR3 is TGTGCCAGCAGCTTAGGGTTGGGATCGAACATTCAGTACTTC.

Notes on this clone: Other nucleotide sequences from this sample produce the same CDR3. The V call is TRBV9, the J call TRBJ2-3; perhaps TRBD1 as D (6 bases). Germline V CDR1 and CDR2: SGDLS, YYNGEE. Trimming shortened V by 0 bases and J by 4 bases, and 6 bases separated the two germline ends. This CDR3 contains 13 residues. The CDR3 is CASSVEGADTQYF. CDR3 sequence (DNA): TGTGCCAGCAGCGTAGAGGGGGCAGATACGCAGTATTTT. Together with reference TRBV9 and TRBJ2-3, the CDR3 gives the full variable domain: DSGVTQTPKHLITATGQRVTLRCSPRSGDLSVYWYQQSLDQGLQFLIQYYNGEERAKGNILERFSAQQFPDLHSELNLSSLELGDSALYFCASSVEGADTQYFGPGTRLTVL.

This chain uses TRBV3-1 (or the pseudogene TRBV3-2) with TRBJ2-7; D unresolved. CDR3 length equals 15 residues. V lost 0 bases to trimming and J lost 1 base, with 10 bases between them. Germline CDR1 LGHDT, CDR2 YNNKEL (reference sequence). The DNA for the CDR3 is TGTGCCAGCAGCCAAGATTGGTCTGATTCCTACGAGCAGTACTTC. This codes for CASSQDWSDSYEQYF.

The chain carries TRBV5-1 and TRBJ2-6, with D perhaps assigned TRBD1 or TRBD2 (5 bases each). Per germline, CDR1 SGHRS and CDR2 YFSETQ. The CDR3 loop spans 17 amino acids. Trimming pared 5 bases from V and 0 bases from J, leaving 15 bases between. As DNA, the CDR3 is TGCGCCAGCAGATTCGGGACCCCGGGCTCTGGGGCCAACGTCCTGACTTTC. Translation gives CASRFGTPGSGANVLTF.

The chain recombines TRBV6-2 or TRBV6-3 with TRBJ2-5; TRBD2 agrees at 9 bases. The CDR3 runs 13 residues. CDR1 is MNHEY, CDR2 SVGEGT, per germline. V lost 6 bases and J lost 3; bases outside the gene matches: 2. CDR3 sequence (DNA): TGTGCCAGCAGCCGACTAGCGGAAGAGACCCAGTACTTC. Translating gives CASSRLAEETQYF.

CDR3 sequence (DNA): TGTGCCAGCAGCCAAGTAGATGGAGAGACCCAGTACTTC. Translated, it gives CASSQVDGETQYF. V is TRBV3-1 (or the pseudogene TRBV3-2) and J is TRBJ2-5, with D hard to call. Germline CDR1 reads LGHDT; CDR2 reads YNNKEL (reference sequence). The CDR3 covers 13 residues. V lost 1 base and J 4 bases, leaving 7 bases between the germline ends.

V and J are TRBV11-1 and TRBJ2-7, with D maybe TRBD1 (6 bases). The length of the CDR3 is 13 residues. The germline V gene encodes CDR1 SGHAT and CDR2 FQDESV (reference sequence). The V and J ends lost 5 bases and 0 bases respectively, with 8 bases between them. CDR3 DNA sequence: TGTGCCAGCAGCCGGGACAACTCCTACGAGCAGTACTTC. Translated: CASSRDNSYEQYF. The variable domain in full, completed from reference TRBV11-1 and TRBJ2-7, reads EAEVAQSPRYKITEKSQAVAFWCDPISGHATLYWYRQILGQGPELLVQFQDESVVDDSQLPKDRFSAERLKGVDSTLKIQPAELGDSAMYLCASSRDNSYEQYFGPGTRLTVT.

V is TRBV11-2 and J is TRBJ2-7; maybe TRBD2 (5 bases). V lost 3 bases, J lost 4 bases, and 7 bases lay in between. Germline loops: CDR1 SGHAT, CDR2 FQNNGV. This CDR3 comprises 12 residues. The CDR3 DNA reads as TGTGCCAGCAGCTTCCGGGGATACGAGCAGTACTTC. This gives the protein CASSFRGYEQYF.

The rearrangement links TRBV19 to TRBJ1-5; D unclear. The CDR3 consists of 14 residues. The germline V and J ends were trimmed by 5 bases and 3 bases, with 11 bases remaining between them. CDR1 is LNHDA and CDR2 is SQIVND in the germline V gene (reference sequence). The CDR3 region has the DNA TGTGCCAGTAGTCCGCGAGCAGTCAATCAGCCCCAGCATTTT. It specifies CASSPRAVNQPQHF.

This rearrangement joins TRBV5-6 to TRBJ2-2; maybe TRBD2 (6 bases). CDR1 is SGHDT, CDR2 YYEEEE, per germline. The ends were cut back, 5 bases at V and 1 base at J, with 15 bases in the middle. The CDR3 totals 16 residues. CDR3 coding DNA: TGTGCCAGCAGTCGTCGGAATAGCGGGAACACCGGGGAGCTGTTTTTT. This codes for CASSRRNSGNTGELFF. Based on the CDR3 plus reference TRBV5-6 and TRBJ2-2, the full variable domain is DAGVTQSPTHLIKTRGQQVTLRCSPKSGHDTVSWYQQALGQGPQFIFQYYEEEERQRGNFPDRFSGHQFPNYSSELNVNALLLGDSALYLCASSRRNSGNTGELFFGEGSRLTVL.

DNA of the CDR3: TGCGCCAGCAGCTTGAGCCTAGCGGGAGTAAATGAGCAGTTCTTC. It yields the protein CASSLSLAGVNEQFF. This chain uses TRBV5-1 with TRBJ2-1, with TRBD2 matching over 10 bases. CDR3 length equals 15 residues. Germline assignment: CDR1 SGHRS and CDR2 YFSETQ. The V segment lost 1 base and the J segment 7 bases; nucleotides outside the gene matches: 5.

This rearrangement joins TRBV30 to TRBJ1-1, with D hard to call. Germline loops: CDR1 GTSNPN, CDR2 SVGIG (reference sequence). This CDR3 is built from 12 residues. V lost 5 bases and J 1 base, leaving 8 bases between the germline ends. The CDR3 sequence: CAWARQNTEAFF. CDR3 coding DNA: TGTGCCTGGGCTAGACAGAACACTGAAGCTTTCTTT.

This chain connects TRBV7-2 to TRBJ2-1, with 11 bases fitting TRBD2. This CDR3 is 15 amino acids long. J was trimmed by 7 bases and V by 7 bases; bases with no gene match: 9. Germline lookup yields CDR1 SGHTA and CDR2 FQGNSA. CDR3 protein: CASIESGLAANEQFF. CDR3 coding DNA: TGTGCCAGCATCGAATCGGGACTAGCGGCGAATGAGCAGTTCTTC.

V gene TRBV11-2 combines with J gene TRBJ2-2; D not certain. From germline, CDR1 is SGHAT and CDR2 FQNNGV. The germline V and J ends were trimmed by 1 base and 1 base, with 7 bases remaining between them. There are 15 residues in the CDR3. The CDR3, as DNA: TGTGCCAGCAGCTTAGTCTTGGGGAACACCGGGGAGCTGTTTTTT. Translation: CASSLVLGNTGELFF.

The gene calls are TRBV7-9 and TRBJ2-7, with D possibly being TRBD1 (6 bases). Germline CDR1 SEHNR, CDR2 FQNEAQ (reference sequence). The V and J ends lost 4 bases and 3 bases respectively, with 10 bases between them. The CDR3 runs 13 residues. CDR3 coding DNA: TGTGCCAGCAGCTCAACAGGGTACTACGAGCAGTACTTC. Its translation: CASSSTGYYEQYF.